The present TCR beta chain was sequenced within a study of blood T cell repertoires in COVID-19. To note about this clone: One end of the junction varies from germline; a read error may be responsible.

The CDR3 length is 13 residues. Germline V CDR1 and CDR2: MDHEN, SYDVKM. The protocol was immunoSEQ multiplex PCR, while the TCRdb copy is restricted to in-frame clones and leaves out a portion. The sample holds some 360,000 clones, around 87% seen once. The sequenced material came from peripheral blood. The chain has TRBV28 and TRBJ1-1; D might be TRBD1 (5 bases). The sequence was collected from a woman aged 60-75 years with COVID-19, enrolled during active disease. CDR3 amino acids: CASLGRDDRESFF. The DNA for the CDR3 is TGTGCCTCCCTGGGGCGAGACGACCGTGAATCTTTCTTT.